This TCR beta chain was captured in a study of OX40 agonist ivuxolimab in advanced cancers. Study as a whole: Three dose-escalation patients had partial responses: one with hepatocellular carcinoma and two with cutaneous melanoma.

The table lists this clone with a count of one. What it recognizes is unknown. Between the trimmed V and J ends, which lost 5 bases and 4 bases, there was a span of 11 bases. This CDR3 region has 13 residues. Looked up from germline, CDR1 is SGHVS and CDR2 is FQNEAQ. Overall study findings and caveats: The mean number of expanded clones was higher in CD8+ T cells than in CD4+.

A history of autoimmune disease or systemic immunosuppression excluded patients. Assay: immunoSEQ multiplex PCR; the TCRdb copy retains only in-frame clones and omits some. This table has tens of thousands of clones, about 87% appearing once. This sequence was found in an adult with an advanced solid tumor such as melanoma, head and neck, liver or kidney cancer. Sequenced material: CD4+ or CD8+ T cells sorted from blood, taken in a trial of the OX40 agonist ivuxolimab. This rearrangement joins TRBV7-8 to TRBJ1-2; D is perhaps TRBD1 (5 bases). CDR3: CASSPDSVYGYTF. CDR3 sequence (DNA): TGTGCCAGCAGCCCCGACAGCGTCTATGGCTACACCTTC.